This TCR beta chain was captured by sequencing in a study of shared T cell receptors in the human thymus. The assay was immunoSEQ multiplex PCR, and TCRdb's table has in-frame clones only and misses some. The profile shows more than 550,000 clones, 80% to 90% of them singletons. V was pared by 5 bases and J by 4 bases, with 8 bases of the junction left unmatched. This CDR3 is 14 amino acids long. Germline V CDR1 and CDR2: GTSNPN, SVGIG (reference sequence). The data were also submitted as part of a second study, on human thymus T cells. That work adds: Highly overlapping thymic repertoires in unrelated individuals were reported by related research.

The TCR sequence derives from a boy under two years old with a congenital heart defect. The sample was thymocytes. V is TRBV30 and J is TRBJ1-5; 7 positions agree with TRBD1. CDR3 sequence (DNA): TGTGCCTGGGCAAACAGGGGCCGAAATCAGCCCCAGCATTTT. Translation gives CAWANRGRNQPQHF. The full variable domain, its missing parts supplied by reference TRBV30 and TRBJ1-5, is SQTIHQWPATLVQPVGSPLSLECTVEGTSNPNLYWYRQAAGRGLQLLFYSVGIGQISSEVPQNLSASRPQDRQFILSSKKLLLSDSGFYLCAWANRGRNQPQHFGDGTRLSIL.